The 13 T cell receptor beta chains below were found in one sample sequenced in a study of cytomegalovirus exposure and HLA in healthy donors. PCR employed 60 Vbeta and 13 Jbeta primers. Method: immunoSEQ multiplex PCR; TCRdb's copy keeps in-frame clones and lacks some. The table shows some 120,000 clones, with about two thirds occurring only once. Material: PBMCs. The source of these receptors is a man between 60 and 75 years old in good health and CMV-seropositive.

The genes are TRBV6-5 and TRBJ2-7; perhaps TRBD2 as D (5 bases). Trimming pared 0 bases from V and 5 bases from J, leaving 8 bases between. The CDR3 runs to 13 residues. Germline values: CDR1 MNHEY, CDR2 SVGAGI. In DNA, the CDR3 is TGTGCCAGCAGTTACTCCGGGGATGACGAGCAGTACTTC. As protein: CASSYSGDDEQYF.

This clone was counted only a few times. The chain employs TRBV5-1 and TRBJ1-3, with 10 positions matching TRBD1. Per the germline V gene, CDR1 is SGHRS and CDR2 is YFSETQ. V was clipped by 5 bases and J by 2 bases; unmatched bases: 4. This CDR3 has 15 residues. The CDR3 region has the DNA TGCGCCAGCAGACCCGGGACAGGGGCTGGAAACACCATATATTTT. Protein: CASRPGTGAGNTIYF.

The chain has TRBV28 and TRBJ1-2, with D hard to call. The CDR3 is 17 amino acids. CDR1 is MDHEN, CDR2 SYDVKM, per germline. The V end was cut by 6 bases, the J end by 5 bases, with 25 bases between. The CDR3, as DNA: TGTGCCAGCAGCCCTGGGGTCGGGCCTAGGAGGAGGTATGGCTACACCTTC. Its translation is CASSPGVGPRRRYGYTF.

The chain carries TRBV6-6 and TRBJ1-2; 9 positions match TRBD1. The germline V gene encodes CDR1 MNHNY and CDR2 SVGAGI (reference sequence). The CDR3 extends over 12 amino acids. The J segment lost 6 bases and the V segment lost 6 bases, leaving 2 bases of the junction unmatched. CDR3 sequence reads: CASSGTGNGYTF. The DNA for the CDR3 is TGTGCCAGCAGCGGGACAGGGAATGGCTACACCTTC.

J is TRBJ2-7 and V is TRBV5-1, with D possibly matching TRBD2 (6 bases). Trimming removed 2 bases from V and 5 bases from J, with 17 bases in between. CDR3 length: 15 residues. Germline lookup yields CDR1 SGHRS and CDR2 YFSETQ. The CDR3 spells CASSLVPGVFDEQYF. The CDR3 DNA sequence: TGCGCCAGCAGCTTAGTCCCGGGAGTCTTCGACGAGCAGTACTTC.

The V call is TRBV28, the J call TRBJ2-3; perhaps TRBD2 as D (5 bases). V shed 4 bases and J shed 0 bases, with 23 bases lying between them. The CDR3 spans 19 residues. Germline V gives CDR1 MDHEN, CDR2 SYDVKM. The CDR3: CASSSRQWAGRTSTDTQYF. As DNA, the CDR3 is TGTGCCAGCAGTTCGCGACAATGGGCCGGTAGGACTAGCACAGATACGCAGTATTTT.

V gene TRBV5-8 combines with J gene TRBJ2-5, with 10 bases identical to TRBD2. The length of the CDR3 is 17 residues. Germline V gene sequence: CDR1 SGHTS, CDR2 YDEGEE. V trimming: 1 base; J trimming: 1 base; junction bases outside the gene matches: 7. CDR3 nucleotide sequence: TGTGCCAGCAGCTTGTACCTAGCGGGGGATTTCCAAGAGACCCAGTACTTC. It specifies CASSLYLAGDFQETQYF. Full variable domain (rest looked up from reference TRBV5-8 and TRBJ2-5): EAGVTQSPTHLIKTRGQQATLRCSPISGHTSVYWYQQALGLGLQFLLWYDEGEERNRGNFPPRFSGRQFPNYSSELNVNALELEDSALYLCASSLYLAGDFQETQYFGPGTRLLVL.

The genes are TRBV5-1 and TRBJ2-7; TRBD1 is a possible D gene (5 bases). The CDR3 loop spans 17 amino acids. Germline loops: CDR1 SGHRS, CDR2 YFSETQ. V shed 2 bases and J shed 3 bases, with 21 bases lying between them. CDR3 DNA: TGCGCCAGCAGCTTTCTAGTTGAGCAGTGGGGCAACTACGAGCAGTACTTC. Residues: CASSFLVEQWGNYEQYF.

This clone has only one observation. CDR3 DNA: TGTGCCAGCAGTGTTCAGACAGGGAGGACCGGGGAGCTGTTTTTT. Residues: CASSVQTGRTGELFF. V gene TRBV2 combines with J gene TRBJ2-2; D perhaps matches TRBD1 (7 bases). Germline-derived CDR1 and CDR2 are SNHLY and FYNNEI. The CDR3 consists of 15 residues. Trimming pared 4 bases from V and 5 bases from J, leaving 14 bases between.

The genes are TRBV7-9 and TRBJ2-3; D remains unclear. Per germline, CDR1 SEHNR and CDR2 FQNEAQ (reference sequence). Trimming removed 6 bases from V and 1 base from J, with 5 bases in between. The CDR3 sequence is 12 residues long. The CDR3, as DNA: TGTGCCAGCAGTTTCGGCACAGATACGCAGTATTTT. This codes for CASSFGTDTQYF.

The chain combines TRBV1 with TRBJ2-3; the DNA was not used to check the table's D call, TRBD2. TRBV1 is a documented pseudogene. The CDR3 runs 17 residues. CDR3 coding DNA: TGCACCAGCAGCCAAACAACCAGGGACTCGAAGACTTCTACGCAGTATTTT. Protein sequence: CTSSQTTRDSKTSTQYF.

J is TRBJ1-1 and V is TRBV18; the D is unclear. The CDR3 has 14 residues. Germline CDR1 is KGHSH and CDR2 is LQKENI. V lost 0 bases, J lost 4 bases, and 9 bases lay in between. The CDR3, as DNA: TGTGCCAGCTCACCACCTACGGTCGGCACTGAAGCTTTCTTT. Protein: CASSPPTVGTEAFF.

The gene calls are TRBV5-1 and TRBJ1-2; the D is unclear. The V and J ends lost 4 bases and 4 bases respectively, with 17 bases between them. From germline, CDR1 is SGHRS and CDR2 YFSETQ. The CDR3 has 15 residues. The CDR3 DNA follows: TGCGCCAGCAGCCCTGAAGCTAGGATGGGCTATGGCTACACCTTC. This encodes CASSPEARMGYGYTF.